A single sample gave rise to the 12 T cell receptor beta chains below, sequenced in a study of T cells in Graves' hyperthyroidism and ophthalmopathy. RNA transcripts provided the source from which TCR beta CDR3 regions were amplified. TCR CDR3 regions were first amplified by RT-PCR with HTBI primers. TCRdb used MiXCR to reprocess the multiplex PCR reads, holding one entry per CDR3 protein. The table has over 700,000 distinct CDR3 sequences, about 35% seen once. The sequencing sample was made of blood. All receptors derive from a woman in her thirties or forties with Graves' hyperthyroidism.

The sample holds many counts of this clonotype. The V gene is TRBV14, the J gene TRBJ1-1; D gene uncertain. The CDR3 totals 13 residues. The V gene lost 1 base and the J gene lost 4 bases, with 7 bases spanning the gap. Germline V gene data show CDR1 as SGHDN and CDR2 as FVKESK. CDR3 loop: CASSQVFGTEAFF. CDR3 in DNA: TGTGCCAGCAGCCAAGTTTTCGGCACTGAAGCTTTCTTT.

As for this clonotype: Given the absence of the conserved phenylalanine or tryptophan at the CDR3 end, a read error is likely. Because the CDR3's place on the DNA is in doubt, the DNA is left out and the CDR3 is given as listed by TCRdb. This rearrangement joins TRBV19 to TRBJ1-2; no check of the table's D call, TRBD1, against the DNA was made. The CDR3 is made up of 14 amino acids, end residues included. Germline lookup yields CDR1 LNHDA and CDR2 SQIVND (reference sequence). The CDR3 protein is CASSPADSSSGNTI.

J is TRBJ1-1 and V is TRBV19, with D possibly being TRBD1 (5 bases). Germline assignment: CDR1 LNHDA and CDR2 SQIVND (reference sequence). Between the trimmed V and J ends, which lost 6 bases and 11 bases, there was a span of 13 bases. The CDR3 consists of 11 residues. CDR3 bases: TGTGCCAGTAGCGCAGGGTTCGTGGCTTTCTTT. Amino acids: CASSAGFVAFF.

The chain has TRBV11-2 and TRBJ1-2; 10 positions match TRBD1. The closer fit of TRBJ2-4 to the DNA end suggests the J call may be wrong. The CDR3 contains 14 residues. The germline CDR1 and CDR2 sequences are SGHAT and FQNNGV. CDR3 loop: CASSPGQGLPIQYF. Here the CDR3 DNA reads TGTGCCAGCAGCCCGGGACAGGGGCTTCCCATTCAGTACTTC.

The sample holds a few counts of this clonotype. The chain joins TRBV12-3 or TRBV12-4 to TRBJ1-3, with a weak D call TRBD1 (6 bases). V was trimmed by 8 bases and J by 4 bases, leaving 15 bases between them. The CDR3 is 14 residues long. The CDR3 reads CASRGGGQGNTIYF. The CDR3 region has the DNA TGTGCCAGCCGGGGTGGGGGGCAAGGAAACACCATATATTTT.

This clonotype has just one count. Because the CDR3 is missing its conserved closing phenylalanine or tryptophan, this is likely a read error. The gene calls are TRBV6-5 and TRBJ1-2; D might be TRBD1 (6 bases). Between the trimmed V and J ends, which lost 2 bases and 8 bases, there was a span of 15 bases. The CDR3 is made up of 14 amino acids. Per germline, CDR1 MNHEY and CDR2 SVGAGI. The CDR3 here is CASSYEVEGEGYTL. CDR3 nucleotide sequence: TGTGCCAGCAGTTACGAAGTCGAGGGGGAAGGCTACACCCTC.

The V gene is TRBV5-4, the J gene TRBJ2-7; 10 bases line up with TRBD2. The length of the CDR3 is 15 residues. The V and J ends lost 2 bases and 1 base, in that order; junction bases with no gene match: 3. The V gene's germline CDR1 is SGHNT and CDR2 YYREEE (reference sequence). Here the CDR3 reads CASSLNSGGSYEQYF. CDR3 nucleotides: TGTGCCAGCAGCTTAAATAGCGGGGGGTCCTACGAGCAGTACTTC. The complete variable domain, with remaining parts taken from reference TRBV5-4 and TRBJ2-7, reads ETGVTQSPTHLIKTRGQQVTLRCSSQSGHNTVSWYQQALGQGPQFIFQYYREEENGRGNFPPRFSGLQFPNYSSELNVNALELDDSALYLCASSLNSGGSYEQYFGPGTRLTVT.

The V call is TRBV20-1, the J call TRBJ1-3; no clear D gene. V lost 5 bases and J lost 0, with 5 bases in between. The CDR3 has 12 amino acids. Germline V gene lookup returns CDR1 DFQATT and CDR2 SNEGSKA (reference sequence). This CDR3 reads CSALHSGNTIYF. CDR3 nucleotide sequence: TGCAGTGCTTTACACTCTGGAAACACCATATATTTT.

This clonotype was picked up many times. V is TRBV7-9 and J is TRBJ1-3; a weak D match, TRBD1 (6 bases). In germline, CDR1 is SEHNR, CDR2 FQNEAQ (reference sequence). Trimming shortened V by 4 bases and J by 9 bases, and 13 bases separated the two germline ends. The CDR3 is made up of 13 amino acids. The CDR3 is CASSYTGSATIYF. DNA of the CDR3: TGTGCCAGCAGCTATACAGGGAGCGCCACCATATATTTT.

This clonotype was picked up many times. The V and J genes are TRBV7-2 and TRBJ1-5, with 7 positions matching TRBD1. V shed 0 bases, J shed 4 bases, and the junction held 3 bases outside the gene matches. Germline lookup yields CDR1 SGHTA and CDR2 FQGNSA. The CDR3 spans 15 residues. CDR3 loop: CASSLAGTENQPQHF. The CDR3 DNA sequence: TGTGCCAGCAGCTTAGCGGGGACAGAAAATCAGCCCCAGCATTTT.

This clonotype was picked up many times. V usage is TRBV7-9 and J usage is TRBJ2-5; D unresolved. The CDR3 runs to 11 residues. V was cut by 6 bases and J by 2 bases, with 4 bases left in between. CDR1 is SEHNR, CDR2 FQNEAQ, per germline (reference sequence). The CDR3 nucleotides read TGTGCCAGCAGACTACAAGAGACCCAGTACTTC. Protein product: CASRLQETQYF. The variable domain in full, completed from reference TRBV7-9 and TRBJ2-5, reads DTGVSQNPRHKITKRGQNVTFRCDPISEHNRLYWYRQTLGQGPEFLTYFQNEAQLEKSRLLSDRFSAERPKGSFSTLEIQRTEQGDSAMYLCASRLQETQYFGPGTRLLVL.

The genes are TRBV7-2 and TRBJ2-3, with 7 positions matching TRBD1. There are 14 residues in the CDR3. CDR1 is SGHTA and CDR2 is FQGNSA in the germline V gene. Trimming removed 5 bases from V and 6 bases from J; junction bases left unmatched: 8. The CDR3: CASSNGLDRDTQYF. CDR3 coding DNA: TGTGCCAGCAGCAACGGACTGGACAGGGATACGCAGTATTTT.